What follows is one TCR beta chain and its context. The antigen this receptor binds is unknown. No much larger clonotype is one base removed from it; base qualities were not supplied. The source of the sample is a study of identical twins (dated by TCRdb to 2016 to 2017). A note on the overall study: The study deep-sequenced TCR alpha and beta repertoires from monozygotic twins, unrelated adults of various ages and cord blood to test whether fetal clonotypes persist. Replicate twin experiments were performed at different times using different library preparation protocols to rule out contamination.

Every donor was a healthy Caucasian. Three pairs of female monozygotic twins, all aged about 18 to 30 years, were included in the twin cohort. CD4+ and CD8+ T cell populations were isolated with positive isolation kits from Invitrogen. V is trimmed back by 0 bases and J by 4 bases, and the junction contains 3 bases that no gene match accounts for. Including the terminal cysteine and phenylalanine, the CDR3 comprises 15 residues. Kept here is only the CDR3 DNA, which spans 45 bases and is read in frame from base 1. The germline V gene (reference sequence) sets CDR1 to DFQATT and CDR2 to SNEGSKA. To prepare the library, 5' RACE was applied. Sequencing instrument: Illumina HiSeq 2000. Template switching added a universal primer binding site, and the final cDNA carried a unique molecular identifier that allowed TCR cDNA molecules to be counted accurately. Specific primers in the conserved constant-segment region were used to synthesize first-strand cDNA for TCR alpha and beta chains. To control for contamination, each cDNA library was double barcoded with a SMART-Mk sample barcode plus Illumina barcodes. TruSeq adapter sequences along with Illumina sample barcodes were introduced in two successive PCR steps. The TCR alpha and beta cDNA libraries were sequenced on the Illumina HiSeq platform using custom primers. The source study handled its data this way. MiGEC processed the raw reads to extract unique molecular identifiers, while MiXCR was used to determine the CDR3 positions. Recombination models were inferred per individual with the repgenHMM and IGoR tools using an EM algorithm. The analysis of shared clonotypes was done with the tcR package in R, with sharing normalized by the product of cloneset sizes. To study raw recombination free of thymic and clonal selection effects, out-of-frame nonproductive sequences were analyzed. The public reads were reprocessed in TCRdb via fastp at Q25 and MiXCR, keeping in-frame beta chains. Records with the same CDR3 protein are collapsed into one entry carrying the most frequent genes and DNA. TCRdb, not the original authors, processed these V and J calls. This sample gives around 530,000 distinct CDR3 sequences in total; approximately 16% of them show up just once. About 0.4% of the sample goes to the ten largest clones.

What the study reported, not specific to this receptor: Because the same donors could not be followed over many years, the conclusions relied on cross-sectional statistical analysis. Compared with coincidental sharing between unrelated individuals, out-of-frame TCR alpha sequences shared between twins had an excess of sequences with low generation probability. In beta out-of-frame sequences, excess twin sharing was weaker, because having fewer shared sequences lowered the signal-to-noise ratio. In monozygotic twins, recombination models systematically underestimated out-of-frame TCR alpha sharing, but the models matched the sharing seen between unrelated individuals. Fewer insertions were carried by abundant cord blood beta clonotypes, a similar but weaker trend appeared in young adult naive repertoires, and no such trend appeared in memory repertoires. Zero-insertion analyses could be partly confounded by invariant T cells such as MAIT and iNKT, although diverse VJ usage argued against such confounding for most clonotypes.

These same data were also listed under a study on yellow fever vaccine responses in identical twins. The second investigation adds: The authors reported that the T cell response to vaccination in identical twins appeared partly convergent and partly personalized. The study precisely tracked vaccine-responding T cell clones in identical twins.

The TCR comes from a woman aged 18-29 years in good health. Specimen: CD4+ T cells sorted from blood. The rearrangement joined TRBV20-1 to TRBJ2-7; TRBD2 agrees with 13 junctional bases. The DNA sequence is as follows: TGCAGTGCTAGAGACTGGACTAGCGGGAGTTACGAGCAGTACTTC. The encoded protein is CSARDWTSGSYEQYF.